Reported below is one T cell receptor beta chain. Generated by immunoSEQ multiplex PCR, the TCRdb table keeps only in-frame clones and is missing some. The top ten clones hold more than 6% of a sample with approximately 300,000 clones, 75% to 95% of them seen once. One Seattle source followed patients from active infection through their disease course. The data were obtained in a study of blood T cell repertoires in COVID-19. The receptor comes from a woman younger than 45 with COVID-19, enrolled during active disease. Material: peripheral blood.

The CDR3 protein is CASSEAPDGGLHF. The DNA for the CDR3 is TGTGCCAGCAGTGAAGCGCCAGACGGAGGCCTCCACTTT. V usage is TRBV2 and J usage is TRBJ1-6; D ambiguous. Germline loops: CDR1 SNHLY, CDR2 FYNNEI. V was clipped by 0 bases and J by 15 bases, with 12 bases between them. This CDR3 has 13 amino acids.